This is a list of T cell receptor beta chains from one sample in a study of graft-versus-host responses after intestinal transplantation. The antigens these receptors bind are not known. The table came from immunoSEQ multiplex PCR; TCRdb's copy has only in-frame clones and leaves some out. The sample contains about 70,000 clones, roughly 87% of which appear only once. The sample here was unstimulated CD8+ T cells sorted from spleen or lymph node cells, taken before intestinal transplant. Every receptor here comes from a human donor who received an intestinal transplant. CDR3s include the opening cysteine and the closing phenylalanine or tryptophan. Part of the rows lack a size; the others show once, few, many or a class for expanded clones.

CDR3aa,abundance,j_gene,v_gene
CASSYSTGTELGEAFF,.,TRBJ1-1,TRBV6-5
CASSQFGAYEQYF,.,TRBJ2-7,TRBV16
CASSGVSYEQYF,.,TRBJ2-7,TRBV14
CASSPYPTPAPSGNTIYF,.,TRBJ1-3,TRBV7-9
CASSAPNTGAGATEAFF,.,TRBJ1-1,TRBV13
CASSPWTGEHEQFF,.,TRBJ2-1,TRBV5-5
CASSLGGDSYEQYF,.,.,TRBV13
CASRFDSSYNSPLHF,.,TRBJ1-6,TRBV7-6
CASSAGGFSYEQYF,once,TRBJ2-7,TRBV7-9
CASSLLETGELFF,.,TRBJ2-2,TRBV7-6
CASSQGNYGYTF,.,TRBJ1-2,TRBV11-2
CASSRTAYNEQFF,.,TRBJ2-1,TRBV19
CASSISTDNQPQHF,.,TRBJ1-5,TRBV19
CASSLVDGELFF,.,TRBJ2-2,TRBV13
CASRKGQGSNQPQHF,once,TRBJ1-5,TRBV6-5
CASSLGGPAFF,.,TRBJ1-1,TRBV11-2
CASSLNRGGFEQYF,once,TRBJ2-7,TRBV7-8
CASSLAGLATYEQYF,.,TRBJ2-7,TRBV7-9
CASSKEKEGPLDMNTEAFF,.,TRBJ1-1,TRBV21-1
CAWSEGYTEAFF,few,TRBJ1-1,TRBV30
CSVEQAYEQYF,.,TRBJ2-7,TRBV29-1
CASSPTGAASGNTIYF,.,TRBJ1-3,TRBV4-2
CASSQTGGRGYEKLFF,.,TRBJ1-4,TRBV4-1
CAGQGVNEKLFF,.,TRBJ1-4,TRBV6-1
CASSVEATGELFF,.,TRBJ2-2,TRBV5-6
CASSLIGGARETQYF,.,TRBJ2-5,TRBV27
CASSLAPQTPQETQYF,.,TRBJ2-5,TRBV7-7
CASSPNSLHEQFF,.,TRBJ2-1,TRBV7-9
CASRDRGTDTQYF,once,TRBJ2-3,TRBV7-3
CSVAGEEAEAFF,.,TRBJ1-1,TRBV29-1
CASSYAGQGAFF,.,TRBJ1-1,TRBV6-5
CASSKDSSSYNSPLHF,once,TRBJ1-6,TRBV19
CASSGSGTGDWDTQYF,.,TRBJ2-3,TRBV13
CASSATGTGLHYGYTF,.,TRBJ1-2,TRBV9
CASSLGWGSSYNEQFF,.,TRBJ2-1,TRBV27
CASRGSGGYQETQYF,.,TRBJ2-5,TRBV2
CASSLIGFTGNTGELFF,.,TRBJ2-2,TRBV7-3
CSVEGTGGSYEQYF,.,TRBJ2-7,TRBV29-1
CASRTVGHQAFF,.,TRBJ1-1,TRBV27
CASSQEWRGGCEKLFF,once,TRBJ1-4,TRBV4-2
CASSPRTGGDYGYTF,.,TRBJ1-2,TRBV27
CASSVGGSRDEQYF,.,TRBJ2-7,TRBV9
CSVVSGGRAFF,once,TRBJ1-1,TRBV29-1
CASSLGSGGAYEQYF,.,TRBJ2-7,TRBV7-6
CATTPEVGVGTYEQYF,.,TRBJ2-7,TRBV2
CASSEHGGNEQFF,.,TRBJ2-1,TRBV10-2
CASSAIAGASTDTQYF,.,TRBJ2-3,TRBV7-3
CASRRREPSGNTIYF,.,TRBJ1-3,TRBV5-5
CASSYTGTSQETQYF,.,TRBJ2-5,TRBV6-5
CASSITQGRNEQFF,.,TRBJ2-1,TRBV19
CASRRTPQVEKLFF,.,TRBJ1-4,TRBV5-1